This T cell receptor beta chain appears in the sequencing data of a study of human thymus T cells. Profiled with immunoSEQ multiplex PCR; TCRdb holds only in-frame clones, not every one. Among 45,000 to 75,000 clones listed, 94% were seen once. CDR1 and CDR2 from the germline V gene are SEHNR and FQNEAQ (reference sequence). The CDR3 covers 14 residues. V was pared by 8 bases and J by 2 bases, with 5 bases of the junction left unmatched. Finnish infants who were healthy and having corrective surgery for congenital heart defects made up the donors. This receptor was taken from a boy under three years old with a congenital heart defect but otherwise immunologically healthy. The chain uses TRBV7-9 and TRBJ2-7, with 11 bases aligning to TRBD1. Sequenced material: blood. Written as DNA, the CDR3 is TGTGCCAGCTCGGCGGGACAGGGGGCCTACGAGCAGTACTTC. It is translated as CASSAGQGAYEQYF.